The subject of this entry is one T cell receptor beta chain. The time point is: sample taken at primary tumor resection. In each case, whole RNA from tumor, nontumor lung or frozen PBMC was sequenced unsorted. The donors were 72 patients with non-small cell lung cancer that was early-stage and untreated. The sample is drawn from a study of spatial heterogeneity in lung cancer. TCRdb reprocessed the 5' RACE reads with MiXCR, giving one entry per CDR3 protein. The sample includes about 41,000 distinct CDR3 sequences, about 10% of them seen just once. Germline-derived CDR1 and CDR2 are LNHDA and SQIVND (reference sequence). The CDR3 has 14 amino acids. Trimming cost V 7 bases and J 7 bases, with 16 bases left between them.

Sequenced material: PBMCs, taken at surgery. The chain employs TRBV19 and TRBJ2-2, with D maybe TRBD1 (5 bases). This receptor was obtained from a female donor with early-stage non-small cell lung cancer. In DNA, the CDR3 is TGTGCCAGTACTAACAGGATGTATGACGGGGAGCTGTTTTTT. Amino acids: CASTNRMYDGELFF.